This T cell receptor (beta chain) is from a study of blood T cell repertoires in COVID-19. The assay was immunoSEQ multiplex PCR, and TCRdb's table has in-frame clones only and misses some. Of hundreds of thousands of clones listed, approximately 90% are singletons. Trimming removed 0 bases from V and 0 bases from J; junction bases left unmatched: 18. CDR3 size: 22 residues. Per germline, CDR1 SGHRS and CDR2 YFSETQ. The chain combines TRBV5-1 with TRBJ2-6; 7 nucleotides line up with TRBD1. Sequenced material: peripheral blood. This TCR was sampled from a woman in her thirties with active or convalescent COVID-19. For the CDR3, the DNA is TGCGCCAGCAGCTTGGAACGGGCCAGGGGGATTTGGGGGCCCTCTGGGGCCAACGTCCTGACTTTC. Its translation is CASSLERARGIWGPSGANVLTF.